These 16 T cell receptor beta chains originate from one sample sequenced in a study of T-cell memory formation after mild COVID-19. TCRdb independently ran MiXCR on the 5' RACE reads; one entry per CDR3 protein. The table has 65,000 to 95,000 distinct CDR3 sequences, around 13% seen once; the top ten hold around two fifths. The sequencing sample was made of PBMCs or a T cell subset sorted from them (not recorded which). The source is a man in his late teens or twenties who had mild COVID-19 (a few samples of this study predate the infection). Cell type and time point are not known.

The chain is built from TRBV4-3 and TRBJ2-3, with TRBD1 identical over 8 bases. CDR1 and CDR2 (germline): LGHNA, YSLEER. Trimming cost V 0 bases and J 3 bases; bases outside gene matches: 8. This CDR3 has 17 amino acids. CDR3 sequence (DNA): TGCGCCAGCAGCCAAGACGGAATAGGACAGGGTACAGATACGCAGTATTTT. It translates to CASSQDGIGQGTDTQYF.

In its sample, this clonotype was seen a few times. The chain couples TRBV4-3 to TRBJ2-1; no firm D call. Germline values: CDR1 LGHNA, CDR2 YSLEER. Trimming pared 0 bases from V and 5 bases from J, leaving 14 bases between. This CDR3 spans 16 amino acids. CDR3: CASSQEVERPDNEQFF. Written as DNA, the CDR3 is TGCGCCAGCAGCCAAGAGGTGGAACGACCTGACAATGAGCAGTTCTTC.

This clonotype was seen more than once but under ten times. The chain has TRBV7-2 and TRBJ2-7; 9 bases align to TRBD1. Germline V CDR1 and CDR2: SGHTA, FQGNSA. The CDR3 covers 15 residues. Trimming cost V 6 bases and J 3 bases; bases outside gene matches: 9. The CDR3 sequence is CASSSYWGQGYEQYV. In nucleotides, the CDR3 is TGTGCCAGCAGTTCGTACTGGGGACAGGGCTACGAGCAGTACGTC.

The V and J genes are TRBV6-2 or TRBV6-3 and TRBJ2-5; 10 nucleotides match TRBD2. This CDR3 spans 14 amino acids. From germline, CDR1 is MNHEY and CDR2 SVGEGT. Trimming removed 7 bases from V and 5 bases from J; junction bases left unmatched: 7. The CDR3 reads CASKEPGLAETQYF. As DNA, the CDR3 is TGTGCCAGCAAAGAACCGGGACTAGCGGAGACCCAGTACTTC.

The chain links TRBV29-1 to TRBJ2-3, with 15 nucleotides matching TRBD2. In germline, CDR1 is SQVTM, CDR2 ANQGSEA. Losses at the gene ends were 8 bases for V and 13 bases for J; bases not matched to a gene: 7. CDR3 length: 12 amino acids. The CDR3 DNA reads TGCAGCACCAGGACTAGCGGGGGGGTCAAGTATTTT. Protein product: CSTRTSGGVKYF.

The chain carries TRBV5-4 and TRBJ1-4; 8 positions agree with TRBD1. This CDR3 has 15 amino acids. Germline CDR1 and CDR2: SGHNT and YYREEE (reference sequence). The V segment lost 4 bases and the J segment 8 bases; nucleotides outside the gene matches: 10. CDR3 bases: TGTGCCAGCAGCACCTCAGGGGGCGCCTTAGAAAAACTGTTTTTT. Its translation is CASSTSGGALEKLFF.

This clonotype showed up many times. This chain connects TRBV19 to TRBJ2-4; no reliable D call. Germline V CDR1 and CDR2: LNHDA, SQIVND (reference sequence). CDR3 length equals 13 residues. V was cut by 3 bases and J by 7 bases, with 10 bases left in between. The DNA for the CDR3 is TGTGCCAGTAGTATTCCCCCAATTAACATTCAGTACTTC. It codes for CASSIPPINIQYF.

The chain couples TRBV19 to TRBJ1-5, with D possibly matching TRBD1 (6 bases). The CDR3 has 17 amino acids. Trimming stripped 7 bases from V and 0 bases from J, with 19 bases between. Germline V gene sequence: CDR1 LNHDA, CDR2 SQIVND (reference sequence). Here the CDR3 reads CASTSRGGGYSNQPQHF. The CDR3, as DNA: TGTGCCAGTACCAGCCGGGGGGGCGGCTATAGCAATCAGCCCCAGCATTTT.

This clonotype was counted at least ten times. The CDR3 loop reads CASSFLVPRAQYF. The CDR3 DNA is TGTGCCAGCAGCTTTCTCGTACCGCGGGCGCAGTATTTT. V usage is TRBV7-8 and J usage is TRBJ2-3, with D possibly matching TRBD2 (5 bases). The CDR3 sequence is 13 residues long. V lost 3 bases and J 10 bases, leaving 14 bases between the germline ends. The germline gives CDR1 SGHVS, CDR2 FQNEAQ. Supplemented by reference TRBV7-8 and TRBJ2-3, the full variable domain reads GAGVSQSPRYKVAKRGQDVALRCDPISGHVSLFWYQQALGQGPEFLTYFQNEAQLDKSGLPSDRFFAERPEGSVSTLKIQRTQQEDSAVYLCASSFLVPRAQYFGPGTRLTVL.

The rearrangement links TRBV6-2 or TRBV6-3 to TRBJ2-3; 7 positions agree with TRBD1. The V gene end was trimmed by 0 bases and the J gene end by 8 bases; junction bases not matched to a gene: 11. The V gene's germline CDR1 is MNHEY and CDR2 SVGEGT. The CDR3 consists of 16 residues. CDR3 in amino acids: CASSYSIGQVPVTQYF. The DNA for the CDR3 is TGTGCCAGCAGTTACTCGATTGGACAGGTTCCAGTTACGCAGTATTTT.

In this sample, this clonotype turned up many times. The chain couples TRBV9 to TRBJ2-1, with D unresolved. V was shortened by 3 bases and J by 5 bases, with 9 bases between the two germline ends. CDR1 is SGDLS, CDR2 YYNGEE, per germline. The CDR3 is 13 amino acids. CDR3 coding DNA: TGTGCCAGCAGCGGTGGGTTGGACAATGAGCAGTTCTTC. It is translated as CASSGGLDNEQFF.

This clonotype was picked up many times. The chain recombines TRBV10-3 with TRBJ2-2, with D perhaps TRBD2 (5 bases). The CDR3 totals 14 residues. In germline, CDR1 is ENHRY, CDR2 SYGVKD. Trimming took off 6 bases at V and 4 bases at J, with 12 bases between the two ends. As DNA, the CDR3 is TGTGCCATCAGGGGAGACACTCTCACCGGGGAGCTGTTTTTT. Its protein product is CAIRGDTLTGELFF.

This clonotype was counted only a few times. The chain has TRBV12-3 or TRBV12-4 and TRBJ2-3; 8 positions match TRBD2. V trimming: 6 bases; J trimming: 0 bases; junction bases outside the gene matches: 14. This CDR3 has 18 residues. CDR3 DNA sequence: TGTGCCAGCAGGGGGACTAGTCTCGGGGGCGCTAGCACAGATACGCAGTATTTT. This translates into CASRGTSLGGASTDTQYF.

This clonotype was recorded many times. The chain is built from TRBV20-1 and TRBJ2-3, with 8 bases identical to TRBD2. This CDR3 is built from 15 residues. V lost 6 bases to trimming and J lost 4 bases; unmatched junction nucleotides: 12. Germline V CDR1 and CDR2: DFQATT, SNEGSKA (reference sequence). DNA of the CDR3: TGCAGTGCCGACGAACCGGGACTAGACGCAGATACGCAGTATTTT. Encoded protein: CSADEPGLDADTQYF.

This clonotype was seen a few times. CDR3 sequence reads: CATSRASGTGPYNEQFF. The CDR3, as DNA: TGTGCCACCAGCAGAGCCTCCGGGACAGGCCCCTACAATGAGCAGTTCTTC. The V gene is TRBV15, the J gene TRBJ2-1; 8 nucleotides agree with TRBD1. Trimming cost V 1 base and J 2 bases; bases outside gene matches: 7. This CDR3 spans 17 amino acids. Germline-derived CDR1 and CDR2 are LNHNV and YYDKDF (reference sequence).

The chain is built from TRBV5-1 and TRBJ2-7, with a tentative D call TRBD1 (5 bases). Germline V gives CDR1 SGHRS, CDR2 YFSETQ. The CDR3 runs 13 residues. With 0 bases removed from V and 5 bases from J, the gap between germline ends came to 9 bases. CDR3 nucleotides: TGCGCCAGCAGCTTGGAAAGGGGCGACGAGCAGTACTTC. Amino acids: CASSLERGDEQYF.